A selection of T cell receptor beta chains follows, all from one sample in a study of cytomegalovirus exposure and HLA in healthy donors. Profiling relied on immunoSEQ multiplex PCR, and the TCRdb table lists in-frame clones only, not all of them. The sample lists 75,000 to 95,000 clones, roughly 69% seen once, with 6.3% in the top ten. Sequenced sample: PBMCs. The receptor source for this set is a woman in her twenties or thirties in good health and CMV-seronegative. CDR3s include the opening cysteine and the closing phenylalanine or tryptophan. Each record gives: V gene, J gene, CDR3 protein.

V: TRBV6-1; J: TRBJ2-7; CDR3: CASSPDQGGEQYF
V: TRBV2; J: TRBJ2-7; CDR3: CASTGQDYEQYF
V: TRBV6-1; J: TRBJ1-1; CDR3: CASSEISDSEAFF
V: TRBV5-1; J: TRBJ1-6; CDR3: CASSRSGNSPLHF
V: TRBV7-9; J: TRBJ2-1; CDR3: CASSLLRHNEQFF
V: TRBV28; J: TRBJ2-7; CDR3: CASYTPDSSYEQYF
V: TRBV10-2; J: TRBJ2-5; CDR3: CATWGGPETQYF
V: TRBV18; J: TRBJ1-2; CDR3: CASSPLSTQAANYGYTF
V: TRBV9; J: TRBJ1-5; CDR3: CASSVGQGGNQPQHF
V: TRBV4-2; J: TRBJ2-7; CDR3: CASSLGLAEGYEQYF
V: TRBV10-2; J: TRBJ2-5; CDR3: CASRGTGLAGETQYF
V: TRBV4-1; J: TRBJ2-5; CDR3: CASSQGSGGARETQYF
V: TRBV29-1; J: TRBJ1-1; CDR3: CSVPRGRATEAFF
V: TRBV10-3; J: TRBJ2-1; CDR3: CAIGGSSYNEQFF
V: TRBV15; J: TRBJ2-1; CDR3: CATSSSGDRKKDNEQFF
V: TRBV30; J: TRBJ2-1; CDR3: CAWSVTFPLKYNEQFF
V: TRBV2; J: TRBJ1-5; CDR3: CASSGPDQPQHF
V: TRBV6-1; J: TRBJ2-5; CDR3: CASSLDSLVRETQYF
V: TRBV28; J: TRBJ1-5; CDR3: CASKQATPNQPQHF
V: TRBV6-5; J: TRBJ2-1; CDR3: CASRRLAGETVGRFF
V: TRBV9; J: TRBJ1-2; CDR3: CASSSRQQGAYGYTF
V: TRBV18; J: TRBJ2-3; CDR3: CASSPGTSGRRRDTQYF
V: TRBV6-1; J: TRBJ1-2; CDR3: CASSEVGHEDRNYGYTF
V: TRBV7-6; J: TRBJ2-2; CDR3: CASSKWTSGNTGELFF